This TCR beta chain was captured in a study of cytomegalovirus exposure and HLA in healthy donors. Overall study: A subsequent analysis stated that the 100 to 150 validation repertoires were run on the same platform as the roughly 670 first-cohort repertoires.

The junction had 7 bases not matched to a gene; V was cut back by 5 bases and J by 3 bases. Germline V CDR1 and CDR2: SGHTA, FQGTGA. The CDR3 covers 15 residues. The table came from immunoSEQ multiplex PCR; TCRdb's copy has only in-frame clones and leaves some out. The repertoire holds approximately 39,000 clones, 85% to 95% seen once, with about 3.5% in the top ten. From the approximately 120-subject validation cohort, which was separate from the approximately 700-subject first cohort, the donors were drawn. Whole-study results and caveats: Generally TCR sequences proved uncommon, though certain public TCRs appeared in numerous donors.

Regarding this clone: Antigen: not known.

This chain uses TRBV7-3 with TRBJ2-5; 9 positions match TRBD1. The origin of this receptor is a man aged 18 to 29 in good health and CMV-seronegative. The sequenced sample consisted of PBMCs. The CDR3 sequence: CASSRGTGSEETQYF. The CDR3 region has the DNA TGTGCCAGCAGCCGCGGGACAGGGAGTGAAGAGACCCAGTACTTC.